A selection of T cell receptor beta chains follows, all from one sample in a study of beta chain features in type 1 diabetes. TCRdb's table, derived via immunoSEQ multiplex PCR, lists solely in-frame clones and lacks some. The top ten hold around 0.44% of the sample, which has 300,000 or so clones, roughly 8% seen once. The sample comprised central memory CD4+ T cells from blood. Receptors were obtained from a woman between 18 and 30 years old in good health. The CDR3 runs from the conserved cysteine through the conserved F or W. D genes are given only for firm matches. Clone size, where shown, is once, few, many, or a class for clones that have expanded.

CASSEGGHTGELFF TGTGCCAGCAGTGAGGGGGGTCACACCGGGGAGCTGTTTTTT TRBJ2-2 TRBV2 few .
CASSYPGHQETQYF TGTGCCAGCAGCTACCCAGGCCACCAAGAGACCCAGTACTTC TRBJ2-5 TRBV11-1 . .
CSGGQETQYF TGCAGTGGGGGGCAAGAGACCCAGTACTTC TRBJ2-5 TRBV20-1 few .
CASSDRQGSEKLFF TGTGCCAGCAGTGATCGACAGGGTAGCGAAAAACTGTTTTTT TRBJ1-4 TRBV25-1 few TRBD1
CASGATDTQYF TGTGCCAGCGGGGCCACAGATACGCAGTATTTT TRBJ2-3 TRBV2 many .
CASSADRGLIGNIQYF TGTGCCAGCAGCGCAGACAGGGGGCTTATAGGAAACATTCAGTACTTC TRBJ2-4 TRBV7-9 few TRBD1
CASSPRQGTDTQYF TGTGCCAGCAGCCCCCGACAGGGAACAGATACGCAGTATTTT TRBJ2-3 TRBV7-2 . TRBD1
CASSPEEGGTQYF TGTGCCAGCAGCCCCGAGGAAGGCGGGACCCAGTACTTC TRBJ2-5 TRBV4-2 few .
CASSTGQGSGEQYF TGTGCCAGCAGCACGGGACAGGGATCAGGCGAGCAGTACTTC TRBJ2-7 TRBV7-2 few TRBD1
CASSYSGRAPYEQYF TGTGCCAGCAGCTATAGCGGGAGGGCCCCCTACGAGCAGTACTTC TRBJ2-7 TRBV7-4 many TRBD2
CASSQSKAGGLAFHEQYF TGTGCCAGCAGCCAATCAAAAGCGGGAGGCCTAGCGTTCCACGAGCAGTACTTC TRBJ2-7 TRBV4-2 few TRBD2
CAISGQNEQFF TGTGCCATCAGTGGTCAAAATGAGCAGTTCTTC TRBJ2-1 TRBV10-3 many .
CASSFSPGQGSNQPQHF TGTGCCAGCAGCTTCTCCCCGGGACAGGGGTCCAATCAGCCCCAGCATTTT TRBJ1-5 TRBV5-6 few TRBD1
CASGRAGGIDTQYF TGTGCCAGTGGAAGAGCGGGAGGCATAGATACGCAGTATTTT TRBJ2-3 TRBV19 few TRBD2
CSVLVSSYEQYF TGCAGCGTTTTGGTTAGCTCCTACGAGCAGTACTTC TRBJ2-7 TRBV29-1 . .
CASTLGDRQGNEQFF TGCGCCAGCACCCTTGGTGACCGTCAGGGCAATGAGCAGTTCTTC TRBJ2-1 TRBV5-1 many .
CASSLNQAGELFF TGCGCCAGCAGCTTGAATCAGGCCGGGGAGCTGTTTTTT TRBJ2-2 TRBV5-1 few .
CASSYSGTGPEKLFF TGTGCCAGCAGTTACTCGGGGACAGGGCCTGAAAAACTGTTTTTT TRBJ1-4 TRBV6-5 . TRBD1
CASSAGQGEGREQFF TGTGCCAGCAGCGCCGGACAGGGCGAAGGGCGGGAGCAGTTCTTC TRBJ2-1 TRBV21-1 many .
CASSSSFIQGRETQYF TGTGCCAGCAGCTCGTCCTTTATACAGGGCCGGGAGACCCAGTACTTC TRBJ2-5 TRBV7-8 . .
CASSPSGTSGYNEQFF TGTGCCAGCAGCCCGTCCGGGACTAGCGGCTACAATGAGCAGTTCTTC TRBJ2-1 TRBV7-2 . TRBD2
CASSQTPTGHQSYTF TGCGCCAGCAGCCAAACCCCAACAGGGCACCAAAGCTACACCTTC TRBJ1-2 TRBV4-1 few .
CASSRDFGTGNNEQFF TGCGCCAGCAGCCGAGACTTTGGGACAGGGAACAATGAGCAGTTCTTC TRBJ2-1 TRBV4-3 few TRBD1
CASSFDREETQYF TGTGCCAGCAGCTTTGACAGGGAAGAGACCCAGTACTTC TRBJ2-5 TRBV7-3 few TRBD1
CASSYTRENEAFF TGTGCCAGCAGTTACACCCGGGAGAATGAAGCTTTCTTT TRBJ1-1 TRBV10-3 few .
CASSLNRVNTEAFF TGTGCCAGCTCATTAAACAGGGTGAACACTGAAGCTTTCTTT TRBJ1-1 TRBV18 many .
CASSRGQGADTQYF TGTGCCAGCAGCCGAGGACAGGGGGCAGATACGCAGTATTTT TRBJ2-3 TRBV7-8 many TRBD1
CASSSTGTGYLGQYF TGTGCCAGTAGTTCAACCGGGACAGGCTATCTTGGGCAGTACTTC TRBJ2-7 TRBV19 few TRBD1
CASRRGAGGLYNEQFF TGTGCCAGCAGAAGAGGGGCGGGAGGTCTGTACAATGAGCAGTTCTTC TRBJ2-1 TRBV27 few TRBD2
CASTQRGGRYNEQFF TGTGCCAGCACCCAGAGGGGCGGGAGGTACAATGAGCAGTTCTTC TRBJ2-1 TRBV7-2 medium-sized TRBD2
CASSQLVTGNTIYF TGTGCCAGCAGCCAACTGGTGACGGGAAACACCATATATTTT TRBJ1-3 TRBV14 few .
CASSPPSTWEQYF TGTGCCAGCTCGCCCCCGTCTACTTGGGAGCAGTACTTC TRBJ2-7 TRBV7-9 . .
CASSPRGPGETQYF TGTGCCAGCTCACCTAGGGGACCCGGAGAGACCCAGTACTTC TRBJ2-5 TRBV18 . .
CASSSNPGLYNEQFF TGTGCCAGCAGCTCGAACCCGGGGCTTTACAATGAGCAGTTCTTC TRBJ2-1 TRBV5-5 . .
CASSPYYGGANEKLFF TGTGCCAGCAGCCCTTATTACGGGGGAGCTAATGAAAAACTGTTTTTT TRBJ1-4 TRBV11-2 few .
CASSLDLGLGNEQFF TGTGCCAGCAGCTTAGACTTGGGGCTAGGGAATGAGCAGTTCTTC TRBJ2-1 TRBV7-9 many .
CASSPATNYEQYF TGTGCCAGCTCACCCGCCACGAACTACGAGCAGTACTTC TRBJ2-7 TRBV18 . .
CASRLTGLLSPLHF TGTGCCAGCAGGCTCACAGGGCTTCTTTCACCCCTCCACTTT TRBJ1-6 TRBV7-2 few .
CASSSLRQGKNYEQYF TGTGCCAGCAGTTCACTCCGGCAGGGCAAGAACTACGAGCAGTACTTC TRBJ2-7 TRBV6-5 few .
CASSGQLTNYGYTF TGTGCCAGCAGTGGACAGCTGACCAACTATGGCTACACCTTC TRBJ1-2 TRBV2 . .
CASSLGARSGANVLTF TGTGCCAGCAGTTTAGGGGCCCGCTCTGGGGCCAACGTCCTGACTTTC TRBJ2-6 TRBV28 . .
CASSLGFGTSGNPYF TGTGCCAGCAGTTTAGGATTTGGGACTAGCGGGAACCCTTACTTC TRBJ2-7 TRBV28 few TRBD2
CASSTGDTDTQYF TGTGCCAGCAGTACGGGGGACACAGATACGCAGTATTTT TRBJ2-3 TRBV2 . .
CASSEMGTGTQYF TGTGCCAGCAGTGAGATGGGTACAGGGACCCAGTACTTC TRBJ2-5 TRBV6-1 few .
CASSLEGGQGLGQFF TGTGCCAGCAGCTTGGAGGGAGGGCAGGGTCTCGGGCAGTTCTTC TRBJ2-1 TRBV7-3 few TRBD2
CASSATRDREQFF TGTGCCAGCAGCGCCACTAGGGACCGGGAGCAGTTCTTC TRBJ2-1 TRBV6-5 . .
CASSADRFNYGYTF TGTGCCAGCAGCGCAGACAGGTTTAACTATGGCTACACCTTC TRBJ1-2 TRBV21-1 many .
CASSLSGAGTNEKLFF TGTGCCAGCAGTTTATCTGGGGCAGGGACTAATGAAAAACTGTTTTTT TRBJ1-4 TRBV28 many .
CASNRPPNEQFF TGTGCCAGCAATAGGCCCCCCAATGAGCAGTTCTTC TRBJ2-1 TRBV6-6 few .
CASSYAGAGGRGEQYF TGTGCCAGCAGCTATGCCGGAGCGGGAGGTAGGGGCGAGCAGTACTTC TRBJ2-7 TRBV7-2 . TRBD2
CAISVAGAWETQYF TGTGCCATCAGTGTGGCGGGAGCCTGGGAGACCCAGTACTTC TRBJ2-5 TRBV10-3 many TRBD2
CASSPLDGQGSTDTQYF TGCGCCAGCAGCCCTTTAGACGGACAGGGGAGCACAGATACGCAGTATTTT TRBJ2-3 TRBV4-3 few TRBD1
CASSGLRQLNEKLFF TGTGCCAGCAGCGGACTTCGGCAGCTGAATGAAAAACTGTTTTTT TRBJ1-4 TRBV7-9 . .
CASSLPSQETQYF TGTGCCAGCAGCTTGCCTTCCCAAGAGACCCAGTACTTC TRBJ2-5 TRBV5-4 few .
CASSPDRGQYEQYF TGTGCCAGTAGTCCGGACAGGGGGCAGTACGAGCAGTACTTC TRBJ2-7 TRBV19 few TRBD1